These 18 T cell receptor beta chains came from one sample sequenced in a study of T cell responses to AZD1222 COVID-19 vaccine. Repertoires were generated with immunoSEQ multiplex PCR, while TCRdb's copy carries only in-frame clones and drops some. In the table there are around 160,000 clones, 82% of which are singletons. The sample here was peripheral blood, taken on day 0 of MenACWY control vaccination. These receptors originate from an adult in good health.

The chain links TRBV11-2 to TRBJ2-5, with D possibly being TRBD1 (6 bases). The CDR3 has 15 amino acids. CDR1 is SGHAT, CDR2 FQNNGV, per germline. Between the trimmed V and J ends, which lost 5 bases and 5 bases, there was a span of 18 bases. CDR3 nucleotides: TGTGCCAGCAGCAAAAACAGGGCAAAGGGGGAGACCCAGTACTTC. Translating it yields CASSKNRAKGETQYF.

This sequence joins TRBV3-1 (or the pseudogene TRBV3-2) and TRBJ2-3; D ambiguous. Germline CDR1 and CDR2: LGHDT and YNNKEL (reference sequence). This CDR3 region has 13 residues. V lost 2 bases to trimming and J lost 2 bases, with 5 bases between them. This CDR3 reads CASSQNPTDTQYF. The CDR3, as DNA: TGTGCCAGCAGCCAAAATCCCACAGATACGCAGTATTTT.

The V and J genes are TRBV11-2 and TRBJ2-2, with 8 bases lining up with TRBD2. Germline V gives CDR1 SGHAT, CDR2 FQNNGV. This CDR3 spans 15 amino acids. V lost 5 bases, J lost 1 base, and 3 bases stayed unmatched. As DNA, the CDR3 is TGTGCCAGCAGCCCCAGCGGGGGGAACACCGGGGAGCTGTTTTTT. This codes for CASSPSGGNTGELFF.

Ten or more counts support this clone. The chain couples TRBV5-1 to TRBJ1-5; 7 bases map to TRBD1. V dropped 9 bases and J dropped 6; count of bases not matched to a gene: 9. Germline V CDR1 and CDR2: SGHRS, YFSETQ. The CDR3 loop spans 13 amino acids. This chain's CDR3 is CATQGRGIQPQHF. For the CDR3, the DNA is TGCGCCACCCAAGGCAGGGGGATTCAGCCCCAGCATTTT.

The rearrangement joins TRBV11-2 to TRBJ1-2; maybe TRBD1 (6 bases). The CDR3 sequence is 15 residues long. V was pared by 0 bases and J by 4 bases, with 12 bases between. Germline assignment: CDR1 SGHAT and CDR2 FQNNGV. The CDR3 DNA sequence: TGTGCCAGCAGCTTAGAGGACAGTATCGCCTATGGCTACACCTTC. Amino acid sequence: CASSLEDSIAYGYTF. Filled out from reference TRBV11-2 and TRBJ1-2, the complete variable domain reads EAGVAQSPRYKIIEKRQSVAFWCNPISGHATLYWYQQILGQGPKLLIQFQNNGVVDDSQLPKDRFSAERLKGVDSTLKIQPAKLEDSAVYLCASSLEDSIAYGYTFGSGTRLTVV.

A single count supports this clone. The chain carries TRBV7-8 and TRBJ2-7; the match to TRBD2 covers 8 bases. V was clipped by 6 bases and J by 4 bases; unmatched bases: 5. The CDR3 runs 13 residues. Looked up from germline, CDR1 is SGHVS and CDR2 is FQNEAQ. CDR3 DNA: TGTGCCAGCAGGCGGGGGGCTGTTTACGAGCAGTACTTC. The encoded protein is CASRRGAVYEQYF. The full variable domain, in which reference TRBV7-8 and TRBJ2-7 provide the parts outside the CDR3, is GAGVSQSPRYKVAKRGQDVALRCDPISGHVSLFWYQQALGQGPEFLTYFQNEAQLDKSGLPSDRFFAERPEGSVSTLKIQRTQQEDSAVYLCASRRGAVYEQYFGPGTRLTVT.

This sequence joins TRBV6-1 and TRBJ2-7, with D unresolved. V shed 3 bases and J shed 0 bases, with 3 bases lying between them. CDR1 and CDR2 (germline): MNHNS, SASEGT. CDR3 length: 12 amino acids. CDR3 in amino acids: CASSDSSYEQYV. The CDR3 DNA reads TGTGCCAGCAGTGACAGCTCCTACGAGCAGTACGTC.

This clone came up a few times. Within the sample, other DNA sequences also encode this same CDR3. CDR3 nucleotide sequence: TGTGCCAGCAGTTACGATAGCTCCTACGAGCAGTACGTC. This translates into CASSYDSSYEQYV. This chain joins TRBV6-2 or TRBV6-3 and TRBJ2-7; unclear D gene. The ends were cut back, 2 bases at V and 0 bases at J, with 5 bases in the middle. Germline CDR1 reads MNHEY; CDR2 reads SVGEGT. There are 13 residues in the CDR3.

The chain combines TRBV4-1 with TRBJ1-1; tentatively, D is TRBD1 (5 bases). From germline, CDR1 is MGHRA and CDR2 YSYEKL. The CDR3 totals 15 residues. The V end was cut by 4 bases, the J end by 3 bases, with 15 bases between. The CDR3 loop is CASSRGRVSDTEAFF. The CDR3 region has the DNA TGCGCCAGCAGCCGAGGCAGGGTATCCGACACTGAAGCTTTCTTT.

The genes are TRBV5-8 and TRBJ1-1, with 7 bases that match TRBD1. Trimming cost V 4 bases and J 0 bases; bases outside gene matches: 12. Per germline, CDR1 SGHTS and CDR2 YDEGEE. CDR3 size: 17 residues. CDR3 in amino acids: CASSPTRRGTVNTEAFF. The CDR3 nucleotides are TGTGCCAGCAGCCCCACCCGGAGGGGGACAGTGAACACTGAAGCTTTCTTT.

This chain links TRBV4-1 with TRBJ2-1; 11 bases are shared with TRBD2. CDR3 length: 20 residues. CDR1 MGHRA and CDR2 YSYEKL come from the germline V gene. V trimming: 0 bases; J trimming: 4 bases; junction bases outside the gene matches: 14. CDR3: CASSQEAGIAGGQGYNEQFF. Written as DNA, the CDR3 is TGCGCCAGCAGCCAAGAGGCAGGGATAGCGGGGGGGCAAGGGTACAATGAGCAGTTCTTC.

J is TRBJ2-4 and V is TRBV10-1, with a weak D call TRBD1 (5 bases). The germline V gene encodes CDR1 WNHNN and CDR2 SYGVQD (reference sequence). Trimming took 3 bases from V and 2 from J, leaving 8 bases between them. The CDR3 totals 14 residues. As DNA, the CDR3 is TGCGCCAGCAGTGAATCAGGGACCAAAAACATTCAGTACTTC. Encoded protein: CASSESGTKNIQYF.

The chain carries TRBV10-3 and TRBJ1-2; D is ambiguous. Trimming took 0 bases from V and 2 from J, leaving 7 bases between them. The CDR3 consists of 14 residues. Germline V gene lookup returns CDR1 ENHRY and CDR2 SYGVKD. CDR3 in amino acids: CAISESQLNYGYTF. For the CDR3, the DNA is TGTGCCATCAGTGAGTCCCAGTTGAACTATGGCTACACCTTC.

The J gene is TRBJ2-7, the V gene TRBV3-1 (or the pseudogene TRBV3-2); D is unresolved. The CDR3 runs 16 residues. Trimming left V 4 bases short and J 1 base short, with 17 bases between. Germline V lookup: CDR1 LGHDT, CDR2 YNNKEL (reference sequence). CDR3 bases: TGTGCCAGCAGCCCTGGAAGCCGCTTGGTATCCTACGAGCAGTACTTC. It yields the protein CASSPGSRLVSYEQYF.

In its sample, this clone was seen once. V usage is TRBV3-1 (or the pseudogene TRBV3-2) and J usage is TRBJ2-1; D not resolved. The CDR3 consists of 15 residues. V gave up 3 bases and J gave up 14 bases, with 23 bases separating them. From germline, CDR1 is LGHDT and CDR2 YNNKEL (reference sequence). As DNA, the CDR3 is TGTGCCAGCAGCCAGGGCCTATCTCAGCCCGACTTCAAGTTCTTC. Translated, it gives CASSQGLSQPDFKFF.

J is TRBJ2-3 and V is TRBV6-5, with D tentatively TRBD1 (6 bases). The V end was cut by 2 bases, the J end by 3 bases, with 15 bases between. In germline, CDR1 is MNHEY, CDR2 SVGAGI. The CDR3 runs 16 residues. The CDR3 DNA reads TGTGCCAGCAGTTACCAGGAGGTACAGGGAACAGATACGCAGTATTTT. Its translation is CASSYQEVQGTDTQYF.

Comment on this clone: Other DNA sequences in the sample encode the same CDR3. V gene TRBV5-4 combines with J gene TRBJ2-7; D gene uncertain. Deletions cut 3 bases from V and 3 bases from J, with 4 bases between. This CDR3 has 11 amino acids. Germline CDR1 SGHNT, CDR2 YYREEE (reference sequence). CDR3 coding DNA: TGTGCCAGCAGCTCCAGCTACGAGCAGTACTTC. Its translation is CASSSSYEQYF.

The chain is built from TRBV4-1 and TRBJ2-2; tentative D call: TRBD2 (5 bases). The CDR3 consists of 15 residues. The germline gives CDR1 MGHRA, CDR2 YSYEKL. V shed 0 bases and J shed 3 bases, with 8 bases lying between them. This chain's CDR3 is CASSQDGRYTGELFF. The CDR3 DNA reads TGCGCCAGCAGCCAAGATGGGAGATACACCGGGGAGCTGTTTTTT.